This TCR beta chain is from a study of CD4 T cells in relation to SARS-CoV-2 and coronaviruses. Only in-frame clones appear in the TCRdb table, and some are missing; sequencing was by immunoSEQ multiplex PCR. The data contain some 11,000 clones, 80% to 90% of them singletons. This CDR3 is built from 16 residues. V gave up 3 bases and J gave up 2 bases; unmatched junction bases: 4. Germline values: CDR1 SGDLS, CDR2 YYNGEE. This TCR was sampled from an adult with COVID-19. This chain connects TRBV9 to TRBJ2-5; 13 bases fit TRBD2. Sequencing used naive CD4+ T cells from PBMCs. Subset reported: naive CD4+ T cells isolated by negative enrichment. CDR3 bases: TGTGCCAGCAGCGCGGGACTAGCGGGGAGACAAGAGACCCAGTACTTC. Translation: CASSAGLAGRQETQYF.